The 14 T cell receptor beta chains given below trace back to one sample, sequenced in a study of blood T cell repertoires in COVID-19 (dated by TCRdb to 2020 to 2021). Library preparation used the immunoSEQ multiplex PCR assay. Imported from immuneACCESS, the table was reduced by TCRdb to in-frame sequences with V and J called. These copies leave out some clones; in studies compared against another copy, an unresolved V gene accounts for under half, and the cause of the remainder is not known. Here the sample has about 100,000 clones; over 65% occur a single time. The ten largest clones capture roughly 13% of the sample. Specimen: peripheral blood. Every receptor here comes from a human donor in a cohort sampled during active COVID-19.

The chain joins TRBV25-1 to TRBJ1-4; 7 bases map to TRBD1. The CDR3 has 13 residues. After removal of 5 bases from V and 8 bases from J, the junction contained 5 bases not matched to a gene. The germline CDR1 and CDR2 sequences are MGHDK and SYGVNS. This CDR3 is CASSPQGREKLFF. The CDR3 DNA reads TGTGCCAGCAGTCCACAGGGGAGGGAAAAACTGTTTTTT. Complete variable domain (other parts from reference TRBV25-1 and TRBJ1-4): EADIYQTPRYLVIGTGKKITLECSQTMGHDKMYWYQQDPGMELHLIHYSYGVNSTEKGDLSSESTVSRIRTEHFPLTLESARPSHTSQYLCASSPQGREKLFFGSGTQLSVL.

V gene TRBV2 combines with J gene TRBJ2-3, with 8 bases lining up with TRBD2. The CDR3 covers 18 residues. Unmatched junction bases numbered 13, after V lost 3 bases and J lost 2 bases. Germline values: CDR1 SNHLY, CDR2 FYNNEI. The CDR3 DNA sequence: TGTGCCAGCAGTGACCCACGTGGGGCGGGGGGCTACACAGATACGCAGTATTTT. It specifies CASSDPRGAGGYTDTQYF.

The genes are TRBV7-2 and TRBJ1-2; 9 bases are a match to TRBD1. V gave up 5 bases and J gave up 4 bases; unmatched junction bases: 5. Looked up from germline, CDR1 is SGHTA and CDR2 is FQGNSA. The CDR3 is made up of 14 amino acids. DNA of the CDR3: TGTGCCAGCAGCCCAGGACAGGGGACCTATGGCTACACCTTC. It is translated as CASSPGQGTYGYTF. The full variable domain, rest sourced from reference TRBV7-2 and TRBJ1-2, is GAGVSQSPSNKVTEKGKDVELRCDPISGHTALYWYRQSLGQGLEFLIYFQGNSAPDKSGLPSDRFSAERTGGSVSTLTIQRTQQEDSAVYLCASSPGQGTYGYTFGSGTRLTVV.

The chain recombines TRBV5-6 with TRBJ2-1; 11 bases fit TRBD2. V shed 4 bases, J shed 3 bases, and the junction held 6 bases outside the gene matches. Germline lookup yields CDR1 SGHDT and CDR2 YYEEEE. CDR3 size: 16 residues. The CDR3 protein is CASSPTGTSGYNEQFF. DNA of the CDR3: TGTGCCAGCAGCCCAACCGGGACTAGCGGCTACAATGAGCAGTTCTTC.

The V and J genes are TRBV6-6 and TRBJ2-3, with 12 bases that match TRBD2. The CDR3 covers 17 residues. Germline lookup yields CDR1 MNHNY and CDR2 SVGAGI (reference sequence). Trimming removed 5 bases from V and 4 bases from J; junction bases left unmatched: 10. CDR3 DNA: TGTGCCAGCAGTCGAATAAAGACTAGCGGGAGTGCAGATACGCAGTATTTT. Its protein is CASSRIKTSGSADTQYF.

This rearrangement joins TRBV5-1 to TRBJ1-4; 7 bases are shared with TRBD1. J gave up 7 bases and V 2 bases, and 8 bases lay outside the gene matches. CDR3 length: 15 amino acids. CDR1 is SGHRS and CDR2 is YFSETQ in the germline V gene. CDR3 bases: TGCGCCAGCAGCTTTTCAGGGGGAGGAAGTGAAAAACTGTTTTTT. The encoded protein is CASSFSGGGSEKLFF.

The chain uses TRBV5-6 and TRBJ1-6; 8 nucleotides agree with TRBD1. The CDR3 extends over 15 amino acids. Germline CDR1 and CDR2: SGHDT and YYEEEE. J lost 8 bases, V lost 2 bases, and 6 bases had no gene match. The CDR3 DNA follows: TGTGCCAGCAGCTTTCAGGGGGCTAGGGATTCACCCCTCCACTTT. Residues: CASSFQGARDSPLHF.

Comment on this clone: Mismatch with germline at one junction end may stem from a read error. The DNA of the CDR3 is TGTGCCAGCAGCGAAGAGCTCAGCTACAATGAGCAGTTCTTC. Translation: CASSEELSYNEQFF. V is TRBV3-1 (or the pseudogene TRBV3-2) and J is TRBJ2-1; D not certain. The CDR3 extends over 14 amino acids. CDR1 and CDR2 from the germline V gene are LGHDT and YNNKEL (reference sequence).

The V and J genes are TRBV5-6 and TRBJ1-3; no definite D call. V was clipped by 1 base and J by 0 bases, with 11 bases between them. Looked up from germline, CDR1 is SGHDT and CDR2 is YYEEEE. The CDR3 is made up of 16 amino acids. The CDR3 protein is CASSLRPSHSGNTIYF. The CDR3 region has the DNA TGTGCCAGCAGCTTGCGCCCCTCACACTCTGGAAACACCATATATTTT.

The chain couples TRBV18 to TRBJ1-1, with D possibly being TRBD1 (6 bases). Trimming left V 6 bases short and J 1 base short, with 12 bases between. Per germline, CDR1 KGHSH and CDR2 LQKENI. The CDR3 has 14 amino acids. CDR3 sequence: CASSPKGQNTEAFF. The CDR3 bases are TGTGCCAGCTCGCCAAAGGGACAGAACACTGAAGCTTTCTTT.

This chain joins TRBV15 and TRBJ2-7; 9 nucleotides match TRBD1. CDR3 length equals 15 residues. Germline V lookup: CDR1 LNHNV, CDR2 YYDKDF (reference sequence). The trim removed 0 bases at V and 3 bases at J, leaving 3 bases unmatched. The CDR3 sequence is CATSRDLGQGYEQYF. DNA for the CDR3: TGTGCCACCAGCAGAGATCTGGGACAGGGCTACGAGCAGTACTTC.

The chain links TRBV19 to TRBJ2-2, with a possible D match to TRBD2 (6 bases). Trimming removed 4 bases at V and 5 bases at J, with 8 bases between. Germline V lookup: CDR1 LNHDA, CDR2 SQIVND (reference sequence). This CDR3 contains 13 residues. CDR3 nucleotides: TGTGCCAGTAGTAACAGCGGGACCGGGGAGCTGTTTTTT. This encodes CASSNSGTGELFF.

The chain carries TRBV7-9 and TRBJ1-2; 7 positions match TRBD1. The germline V gene has CDR1 SEHNR and CDR2 FQNEAQ (reference sequence). V was pared by 3 bases and J by 2 bases, with 6 bases of the junction left unmatched. The CDR3 is 15 amino acids. The CDR3 spells CASSFEVTGNYGYTF. The CDR3 coding sequence is TGTGCCAGCAGCTTCGAAGTGACAGGGAACTATGGCTACACCTTC.

This rearrangement joins TRBV12-2 to TRBJ1-4; the D call in the table, TRBD1, was not verified against the DNA. TRBV12-2 is recorded as a pseudogene. The CDR3 length is 17 residues. This CDR3 reads CASRLPTGGVTNEKLFF. DNA for the CDR3: TGTGCAAGTCGCTTGCCGACAGGGGGAGTAACTAATGAAAAACTGTTTTTT.